Each of the 19 T cell receptor beta chains below was sequenced from the same sample in a study of follicular helper T cells after annual influenza vaccination. Here immunoSEQ multiplex PCR was the method, and the copy in TCRdb shows in-frame clones only, minus some. The repertoire holds about 14,000 clones, with approximately 84% as singletons. This sample's time point: 2014-2015 season, pre-vaccination. The source was CXCR5- memory CD4+ T cells sorted from blood, collected on the day of influenza vaccination. The source is an adult who received the influenza vaccine.

The chain employs TRBV7-4 and TRBJ1-2; D might be TRBD1 (5 bases). The CDR3 contains 14 residues. Germline V CDR1 and CDR2: SGHVT, SQSDAQ. With 8 bases removed from V and 5 bases from J, the gap between germline ends came to 18 bases. The CDR3 region is CASPGKTFRYGYTF. The CDR3 region has the DNA TGTGCCAGCCCAGGGAAAACCTTTCGTTATGGCTACACCTTC. Full variable domain (rest looked up from reference TRBV7-4 and TRBJ1-2): GAGVSQSPRYKVAKRGRDVALRCDSISGHVTLYWYRQTLGQGSEVLTYSQSDAQRDKSGRPSGRFSAERPERSVSTLKIQRTEQGDSAVYLCASPGKTFRYGYTFGSGTRLTVV.

CDR3 DNA sequence: TGTGCCAGCAGCTTCGGACACTTAAACTACACCTTC. Its protein product is CASSFGHLNYTF. The chain couples TRBV7-2 to TRBJ1-2; TRBD1 might be the D (5 bases). CDR1 and CDR2 from the germline V gene are SGHTA and FQGNSA. CDR3 size: 12 residues. Trimming left V 3 bases short and J 10 bases short, with 12 bases between.

This chain joins TRBV5-1 and TRBJ2-3; 8 positions agree with TRBD1. V lost 4 bases, J lost 1 base, and 5 bases stayed unmatched. The germline V gene has CDR1 SGHRS and CDR2 YFSETQ. There are 15 residues in the CDR3. The CDR3 region has the DNA TGCGCCAGCAGCCTCCAGGGGGCTCGCACAGATACGCAGTATTTT. Encoded protein: CASSLQGARTDTQYF.

The chain joins TRBV7-6 to TRBJ2-7, with no clear D. The CDR3 spans 13 residues. Germline V CDR1 and CDR2: SGHVS, FNYEAQ. V was cut by 3 bases and J by 3 bases, with 9 bases left in between. The CDR3 DNA is TGTGCCAGCAGCTTTAACACTAACTACGAGCAGTACTTC. This encodes CASSFNTNYEQYF.

The chain is built from TRBV28 and TRBJ2-7, with a weak D call TRBD1 (6 bases). The CDR3 has 15 amino acids. Germline V gene lookup returns CDR1 MDHEN and CDR2 SYDVKM. Trimming cost V 11 bases and J 7 bases, with 27 bases left between them. CDR3 in amino acids: CAPENRERARGEQYF. CDR3 in DNA: TGTGCCCCGGAAAACAGGGAAAGAGCTCGTGGGGAGCAGTACTTC. Filled out from reference TRBV28 and TRBJ2-7, the complete variable domain reads DVKVTQSSRYLVKRTGEKVFLECVQDMDHENMFWYRQDPGLGLRLIYFSYDVKMKEKGDIPEGYSVSREKKERFSLILESASTNQTSMYLCAPENRERARGEQYFGPGTRLTVT.

The V gene is TRBV7-2, the J gene TRBJ1-6; possible D gene TRBD1, 6 bases. This CDR3 spans 16 amino acids. The germline CDR1 and CDR2 sequences are SGHTA and FQGNSA. With 0 bases removed from V and 7 bases from J, the gap between germline ends came to 13 bases. CDR3 in amino acids: CASSLAAQGWNSPLHF. The CDR3 DNA sequence: TGTGCCAGCAGCTTAGCCGCTCAGGGGTGGAATTCACCCCTCCACTTT.

The chain employs TRBV28 and TRBJ2-7; 9 bases are shared with TRBD1. Looked up from germline, CDR1 is MDHEN and CDR2 is SYDVKM. CDR3 length equals 14 residues. V lost 1 base to trimming and J lost 7 bases; unmatched junction nucleotides: 5. CDR3 sequence reads: CASSLYRGPDEQYF. In DNA form, the CDR3 reads TGTGCCAGCAGTTTATACAGGGGGCCGGATGAGCAGTACTTC.

The chain combines TRBV29-1 with TRBJ2-5, with D uncertain. The CDR3 sequence is 13 residues long. V dropped 1 base and J dropped 0 bases, with 6 bases sitting between them. Germline V gene data show CDR1 as SQVTM and CDR2 as ANQGSEA. The CDR3 nucleotides are TGCAGCGTTGAAGGGAAGCACCAAGAGACCCAGTACTTC. As protein: CSVEGKHQETQYF.

This clone appeared a single time. V is TRBV9 and J is TRBJ1-5, with D possibly matching TRBD1 (5 bases). Trimming removed 4 bases at V and 6 bases at J, with 11 bases between. CDR1 is SGDLS and CDR2 is YYNGEE in the germline V gene. This CDR3 spans 13 amino acids. The CDR3 DNA reads as TGTGCCAGCAGCCCAGACGGGGGTCAGCCCCAGCATTTT. Translating gives CASSPDGGQPQHF.

CDR3 loop: CASSYSTRGSGNTIYF. CDR3 bases: TGTGCCAGCAGTTACTCCACTCGAGGGTCTGGAAACACCATATATTTT. The chain is built from TRBV6-6 and TRBJ1-3; no reliable D call. The V and J ends lost 0 bases and 1 base respectively, with 10 bases between them. The CDR3 sequence is 16 residues long. CDR1 and CDR2 from the germline V gene are MNHNY and SVGAGI (reference sequence).

J is TRBJ2-5 and V is TRBV7-9, with a weak D call TRBD2 (7 bases). The CDR3 totals 16 residues. Germline V gives CDR1 SEHNR, CDR2 FQNEAQ (reference sequence). V was trimmed by 6 bases and J by 9 bases, leaving 26 bases between them. In nucleotides, the CDR3 is TGTGCCAGCAGGCCAGACTGGCGGGGGCCCTCCGTCGCCCAGTACTTC. It specifies CASRPDWRGPSVAQYF.

The rearrangement links TRBV19 to TRBJ1-1; D unresolved. The length of the CDR3 is 12 residues. CDR1 is LNHDA, CDR2 SQIVND, per germline (reference sequence). V shed 4 bases and J shed 2 bases, with 5 bases lying between them. CDR3 in amino acids: CASSRGNTEAFF. CDR3 coding DNA: TGTGCCAGTAGTAGGGGAAACACTGAAGCTTTCTTT.

This chain joins TRBV28 and TRBJ1-5; D ambiguous. V was cut by 3 bases and J by 0 bases, with 21 bases left in between. The CDR3 runs to 19 residues. Germline V gene sequence: CDR1 MDHEN, CDR2 SYDVKM. As DNA, the CDR3 is TGTGCCAGCAGTTTTCGGCGCCTCGGCAGAGACGTTAGCAATCAGCCCCAGCATTTT. This sequence encodes CASSFRRLGRDVSNQPQHF.

This chain joins TRBV21-1 and TRBJ1-1; TRBD1 was called by the table and not checked on the DNA. TRBV21-1 is a pseudogene. The CDR3 is made up of 17 amino acids. The CDR3 loop reads CASSKGRDREGDTEAFF. CDR3 bases: TGTGCCAGCAGCAAAGGGAGGGACAGGGAAGGGGACACTGAAGCTTTCTTT.

The gene calls are TRBV14 and TRBJ2-1; 10 bases agree with TRBD2. This CDR3 spans 18 amino acids. CDR1 is SGHDN and CDR2 is FVKESK in the germline V gene. V trimming: 0 bases; J trimming: 4 bases; junction bases outside the gene matches: 9. The chain's CDR3 is CASSQDLGSGGSYNEQFF. The CDR3 region has the DNA TGTGCCAGCAGCCAAGATCTCGGTAGCGGGGGGTCATACAATGAGCAGTTCTTC.

The chain couples TRBV7-2 to TRBJ1-4; D call uncertain. The CDR3 spans 13 residues. V lost 5 bases, J lost 7 bases, and 11 bases lay in between. Looked up from germline, CDR1 is SGHTA and CDR2 is FQGNSA. CDR3 residues: CASSRERGEKLFF. CDR3 DNA: TGTGCCAGCAGCCGAGAGCGGGGTGAAAAACTGTTTTTT.

This clone appeared a single time. The J gene is TRBJ2-3, the V gene TRBV5-1, with 9 positions matching TRBD1. Germline V gene data show CDR1 as SGHRS and CDR2 as YFSETQ. J lost 4 bases, V lost 0 bases, and 6 bases had no gene match. This CDR3 has 16 amino acids. CDR3 DNA: TGCGCCAGCAGCTTGGGGACAGGGGTTGTCTCAGATACGCAGTATTTT. Its protein product is CASSLGTGVVSDTQYF.

This chain links TRBV7-2 with TRBJ1-3; a possible D gene is TRBD1 (5 bases). From germline, CDR1 is SGHTA and CDR2 FQGNSA. The CDR3 has 17 residues. V was clipped by 1 base and J by 0 bases, with 13 bases between them. The CDR3 sequence: CASSLGGPGLSGNTIYF. The CDR3 nucleotides are TGTGCCAGCAGCTTAGGGGGCCCGGGCCTCTCTGGAAACACCATATATTTT.

This chain joins TRBV19 and TRBJ1-2; tentatively, D is TRBD1 (5 bases). Trimming stripped 2 bases from V and 4 bases from J, with 8 bases between. CDR1 LNHDA and CDR2 SQIVND come from the germline V gene (reference sequence). CDR3 size: 13 residues. The CDR3 reads CASSIRDFYGYTF. The CDR3 DNA reads as TGTGCCAGTAGTATAAGGGACTTCTATGGCTACACCTTC.